This T cell receptor (beta chain) derives from a study of T-cell reconstitution after alpha-beta-depleted transplantation in children. As it was prepared, the TCRbeta library received unique molecular identifiers. TCRdb analysed the PCR reads with MiXCR anew, one entry per CDR3 protein. There are hundreds of thousands of distinct CDR3 sequences in the sample; about 14% occur only once, and around 4.1% lies in the top ten. Details on this clonotype: A much more abundant neighbour one base away suggests this may be a read error.

The CDR3 runs to 14 residues. CDR1 is SQVTM and CDR2 is ANQGSEA in the germline V gene. The V segment lost 7 bases and the J segment 1 base; nucleotides outside the gene matches: 6. The specimen comprised PBMCs, sampled from the stem cell graft. This clonotype was obtained from a human donor who donated a stem cell graft to a child with Fanconi anemia. This chain uses TRBV29-1 with TRBJ2-1; TRBD1 agrees at 8 bases. The DNA for the CDR3 is TGCAGCGACTGCCAGGGGGCTTCCTACAATGAGCAGTTCTTC. Its protein product is CSDCQGASYNEQFF.